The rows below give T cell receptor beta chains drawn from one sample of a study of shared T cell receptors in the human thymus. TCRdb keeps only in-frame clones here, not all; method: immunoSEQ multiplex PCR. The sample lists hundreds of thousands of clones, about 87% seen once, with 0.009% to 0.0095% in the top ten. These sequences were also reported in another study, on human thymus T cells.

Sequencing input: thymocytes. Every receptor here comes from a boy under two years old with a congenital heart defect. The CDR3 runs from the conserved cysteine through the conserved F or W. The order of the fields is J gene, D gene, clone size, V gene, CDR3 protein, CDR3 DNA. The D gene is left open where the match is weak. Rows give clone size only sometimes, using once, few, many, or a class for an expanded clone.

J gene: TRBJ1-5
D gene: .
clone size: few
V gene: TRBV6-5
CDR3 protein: CASSYRGNQPQHF
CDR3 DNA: TGTGCCAGCAGTTACCGGGGCAATCAGCCCCAGCATTTT

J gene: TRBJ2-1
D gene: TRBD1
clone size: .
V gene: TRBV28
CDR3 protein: CASSLGTGSLNEQFF
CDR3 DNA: TGTGCCAGCAGTTTAGGGACAGGGTCTTTAAATGAGCAGTTCTTC

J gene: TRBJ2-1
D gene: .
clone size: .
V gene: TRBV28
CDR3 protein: CASSSEWWSSYNEQFF
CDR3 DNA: TGTGCCAGCAGTTCGGAGTGGTGGAGTTCCTACAATGAGCAGTTCTTC

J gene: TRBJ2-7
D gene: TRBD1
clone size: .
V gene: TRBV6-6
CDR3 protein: CASRKDRGLYEQYF
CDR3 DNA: TGTGCCAGCAGAAAGGACAGGGGCCTTTACGAGCAGTACTTC

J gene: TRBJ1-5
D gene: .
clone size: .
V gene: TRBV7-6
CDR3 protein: CASSLAVRGIGNQPQHF
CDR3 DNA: TGTGCCAGCAGCTTAGCGGTCAGGGGTATCGGCAATCAGCCCCAGCATTTT

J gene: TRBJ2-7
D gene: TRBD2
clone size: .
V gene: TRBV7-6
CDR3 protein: CASSAILAGEALEYEQYF
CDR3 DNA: TGTGCCAGCAGCGCGATACTAGCGGGAGAGGCGTTGGAATACGAGCAGTACTTC

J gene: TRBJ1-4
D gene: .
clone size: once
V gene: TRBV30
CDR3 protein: CAWSVNRGTNEKLFF
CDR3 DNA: TGTGCCTGGAGTGTAAACCGGGGAACTAATGAAAAACTGTTTTTT

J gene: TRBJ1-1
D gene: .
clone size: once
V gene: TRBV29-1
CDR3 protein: CSVWKGVNTEAFF
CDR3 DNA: TGCAGCGTTTGGAAGGGAGTGAACACTGAAGCTTTCTTT

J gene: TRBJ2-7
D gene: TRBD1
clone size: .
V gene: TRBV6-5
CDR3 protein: CASSGDRFYEQYF
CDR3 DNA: TGTGCCAGCAGTGGGGACAGGTTCTACGAGCAGTACTTC

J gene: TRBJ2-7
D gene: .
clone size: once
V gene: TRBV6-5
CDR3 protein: CASRRTHYSYEQYF
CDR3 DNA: TGTGCCAGCAGGAGGACTCACTACTCCTACGAGCAGTACTTC

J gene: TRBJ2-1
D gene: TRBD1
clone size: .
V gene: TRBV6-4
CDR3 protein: CASSDGQGAANEQFF
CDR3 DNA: TGTGCCAGCAGTGACGGACAGGGGGCAGCCAATGAGCAGTTCTTC

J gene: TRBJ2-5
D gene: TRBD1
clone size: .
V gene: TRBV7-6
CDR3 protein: CASSLADRGDEETQYF
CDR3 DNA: TGTGCCAGCAGCTTGGCAGACAGGGGGGATGAGGAGACCCAGTACTTC

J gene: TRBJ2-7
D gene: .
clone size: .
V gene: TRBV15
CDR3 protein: CATSRGADPDSYEQYF
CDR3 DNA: TGTGCCACCAGCAGAGGAGCGGACCCCGATTCCTACGAGCAGTACTTC

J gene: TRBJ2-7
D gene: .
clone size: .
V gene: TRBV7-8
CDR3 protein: CASSRGAGVTWGEQYF
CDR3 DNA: TGTGCCAGCTCAAGGGGGGCGGGGGTGACCTGGGGCGAGCAGTACTTC

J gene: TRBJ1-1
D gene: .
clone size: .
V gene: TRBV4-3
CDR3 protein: CASSQDRSAGGSEAFF
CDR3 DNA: TGCGCCAGCAGCCAAGATAGGTCCGCGGGAGGTTCTGAAGCTTTCTTT

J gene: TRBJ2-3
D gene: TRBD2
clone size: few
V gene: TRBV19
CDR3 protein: CASRGVSGSVTDTQYF
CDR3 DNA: TGTGCCAGTAGGGGGGTAAGCGGGAGTGTCACAGATACGCAGTATTTT

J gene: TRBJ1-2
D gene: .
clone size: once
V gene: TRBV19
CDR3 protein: CASSTLQSYGYTF
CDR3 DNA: TGTGCCAGTAGTACCTTACAGAGCTATGGCTACACCTTC

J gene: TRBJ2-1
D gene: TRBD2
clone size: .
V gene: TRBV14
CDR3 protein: CASSQVGRARGEQFF
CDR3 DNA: TGTGCCAGCAGCCAAGTCGGGAGGGCCCGGGGGGAGCAGTTCTTC

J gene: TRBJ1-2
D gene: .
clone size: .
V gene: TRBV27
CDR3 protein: CASSFLLWGGPAVWPYTF
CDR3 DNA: TGTGCCAGCAGTTTCCTGCTCTGGGGAGGCCCGGCGGTTTGGCCCTACACCTTC

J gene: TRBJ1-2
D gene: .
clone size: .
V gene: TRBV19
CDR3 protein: CASSGGNANYGYTF
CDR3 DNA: TGTGCCAGTAGTGGCGGGAACGCTAACTATGGCTACACCTTC

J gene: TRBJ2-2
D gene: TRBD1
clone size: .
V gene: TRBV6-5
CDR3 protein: CASSYSGTDPTGELFF
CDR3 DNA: TGTGCCAGCAGTTACTCCGGGACAGATCCCACCGGGGAGCTGTTTTTT

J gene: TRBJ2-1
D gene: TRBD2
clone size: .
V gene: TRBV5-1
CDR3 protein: CASSFRGGRNEQFF
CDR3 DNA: TGCGCCAGCAGCTTCCGGGGGGGCCGCAATGAGCAGTTCTTC

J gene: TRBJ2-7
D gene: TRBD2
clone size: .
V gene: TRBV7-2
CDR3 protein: CASSPPGGLDEQYF
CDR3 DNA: TGTGCCAGCAGCCCCCCGGGAGGGCTAGACGAGCAGTACTTC

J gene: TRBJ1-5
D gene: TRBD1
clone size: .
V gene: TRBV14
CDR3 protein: CASSRQSPQGLSNQPQHF
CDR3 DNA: TGTGCCAGCAGCCGCCAAAGTCCACAGGGGTTAAGCAATCAGCCCCAGCATTTT

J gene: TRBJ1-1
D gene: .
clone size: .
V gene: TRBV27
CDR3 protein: CATAPGEITRTEAFF
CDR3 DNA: TGTGCCACCGCGCCAGGGGAGATTACGAGGACTGAAGCTTTCTTT

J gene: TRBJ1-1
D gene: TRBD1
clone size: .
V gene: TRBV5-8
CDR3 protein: CASSLIPGQAQRGSAFF
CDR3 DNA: TGTGCCAGCAGCTTGATCCCGGGACAGGCACAGCGCGGCTCAGCTTTCTTT

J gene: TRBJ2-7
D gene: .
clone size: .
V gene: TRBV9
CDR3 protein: CASSVGQPTASEQYF
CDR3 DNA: TGTGCCAGCAGCGTGGGACAACCCACCGCGAGCGAGCAGTACTTC

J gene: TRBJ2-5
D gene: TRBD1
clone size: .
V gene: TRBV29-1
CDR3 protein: CRGGDRGRETQYF
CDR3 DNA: TGCAGGGGGGGTGACAGGGGTCGGGAGACCCAGTACTTC

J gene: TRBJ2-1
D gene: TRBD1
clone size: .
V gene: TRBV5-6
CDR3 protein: CASTPNQGQTYNEQFF
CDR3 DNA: TGTGCCAGCACCCCAAACCAGGGACAGACTTACAATGAGCAGTTCTTC

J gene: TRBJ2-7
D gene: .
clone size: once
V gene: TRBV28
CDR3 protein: CASSSGQGGFYEQYF
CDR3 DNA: TGTGCCAGCAGCTCCGGGCAGGGAGGATTTTACGAGCAGTACTTC

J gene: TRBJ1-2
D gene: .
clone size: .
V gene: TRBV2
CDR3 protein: CASSGGTGGLVYGYTF
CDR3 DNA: TGTGCCAGCAGTGGGGGGACGGGGGGGCTTGTCTATGGCTACACCTTC

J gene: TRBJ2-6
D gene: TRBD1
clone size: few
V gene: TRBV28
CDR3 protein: CASRVKTGADSGANVLTF
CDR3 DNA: TGTGCCAGCAGGGTAAAGACAGGGGCGGACTCTGGGGCCAACGTCCTGACTTTC

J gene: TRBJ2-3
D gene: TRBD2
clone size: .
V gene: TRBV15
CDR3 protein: CATSRAWGTSGKWGQDTQYF
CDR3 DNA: TGTGCCACCAGCAGAGCGTGGGGGACTAGCGGGAAGTGGGGCCAAGATACGCAGTATTTT

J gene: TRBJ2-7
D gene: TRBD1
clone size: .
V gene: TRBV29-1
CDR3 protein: CRQGADRVPYEQYF
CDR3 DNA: TGCAGACAAGGGGCCGACAGGGTTCCCTACGAGCAGTACTTC

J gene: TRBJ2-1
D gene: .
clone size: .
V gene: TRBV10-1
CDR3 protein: CARQGVCNEQFF
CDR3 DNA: TGCGCCAGACAGGGAGTTTGCAATGAGCAGTTCTTC

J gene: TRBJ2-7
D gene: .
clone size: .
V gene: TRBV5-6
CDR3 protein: CASSWRGLESPYEQYF
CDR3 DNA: TGTGCCAGCAGCTGGCGGGGGCTCGAGAGCCCCTACGAGCAGTACTTC

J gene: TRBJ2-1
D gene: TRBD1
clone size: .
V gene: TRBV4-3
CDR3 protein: CASSLRGRSSYNEQFF
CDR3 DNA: TGCGCCAGCAGCCTTAGGGGGCGGAGCTCCTACAATGAGCAGTTCTTC

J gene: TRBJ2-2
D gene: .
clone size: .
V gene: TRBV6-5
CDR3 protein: CASSYGAVSNTGELFF
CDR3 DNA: TGTGCCAGCAGTTATGGGGCGGTTTCGAACACCGGGGAGCTGTTTTTT

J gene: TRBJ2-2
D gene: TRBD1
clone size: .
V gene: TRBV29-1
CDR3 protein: CSGMTGEGTGELFF
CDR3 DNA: TGCAGCGGAATGACAGGGGAAGGCACCGGGGAGCTGTTTTTT

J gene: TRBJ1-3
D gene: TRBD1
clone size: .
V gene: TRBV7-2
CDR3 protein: CASSDTGDNYSGNTIYF
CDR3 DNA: TGTGCCAGCAGCGATACAGGGGATAATTACTCTGGAAACACCATATATTTT

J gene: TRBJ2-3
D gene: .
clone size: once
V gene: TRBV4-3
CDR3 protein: CASSPSLGATSTDTQYF
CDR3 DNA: TGCGCCAGCAGCCCGTCACTCGGAGCGACTAGCACAGATACGCAGTATTTT

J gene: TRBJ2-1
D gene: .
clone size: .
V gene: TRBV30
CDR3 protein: CAWKTGVNNEQFF
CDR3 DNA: TGTGCCTGGAAGACGGGAGTGAACAATGAGCAGTTCTTC

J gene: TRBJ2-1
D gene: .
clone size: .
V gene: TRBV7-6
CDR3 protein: CASSPEGAGLHGAGEQFF
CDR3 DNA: TGTGCCAGCAGCCCAGAGGGGGCGGGACTCCACGGGGCGGGTGAGCAGTTCTTC

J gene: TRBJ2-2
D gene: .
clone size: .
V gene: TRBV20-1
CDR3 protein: CSASEAGELFF
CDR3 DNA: TGCAGTGCTAGCGAGGCCGGGGAGCTGTTTTTT

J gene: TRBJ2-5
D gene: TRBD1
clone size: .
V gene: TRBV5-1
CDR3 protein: CASSLGPGTGRFGTQYF
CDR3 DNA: TGCGCCAGCAGCTTGGGCCCTGGGACAGGGCGATTCGGGACCCAGTACTTC

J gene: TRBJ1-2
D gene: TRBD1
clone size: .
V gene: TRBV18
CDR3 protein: CASSHRQGANYGYTF
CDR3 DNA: TGTGCCAGCTCACACAGACAGGGGGCCAACTATGGCTACACCTTC

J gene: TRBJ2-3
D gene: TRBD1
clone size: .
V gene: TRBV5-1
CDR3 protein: CASSWRTGQGGDTQYF
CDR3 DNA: TGCGCCAGCAGCTGGAGGACAGGGCAGGGTGGAGATACGCAGTATTTT

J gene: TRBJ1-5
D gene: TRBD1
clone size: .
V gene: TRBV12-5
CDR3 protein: CASGLVLDRGNQPQHF
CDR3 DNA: TGTGCTAGTGGTTTGGTACTCGACAGGGGCAATCAGCCCCAGCATTTT

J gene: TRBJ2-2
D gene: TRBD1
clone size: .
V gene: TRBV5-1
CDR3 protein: CASSSTTGDLNTGELFF
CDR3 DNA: TGCGCCAGCAGCTCCACAACAGGGGATCTGAACACCGGGGAGCTGTTTTTT

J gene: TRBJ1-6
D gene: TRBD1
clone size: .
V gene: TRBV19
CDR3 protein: CASSMEGAGSPLHF
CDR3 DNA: TGTGCCAGTAGTATGGAGGGGGCTGGGTCACCCCTCCACTTT

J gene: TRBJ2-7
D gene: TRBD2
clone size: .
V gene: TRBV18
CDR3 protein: CASSSSPGTSGRSSYEQYF
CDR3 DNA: TGTGCCAGCTCATCCTCTCCGGGGACTAGCGGGAGATCGTCCTACGAGCAGTACTTC

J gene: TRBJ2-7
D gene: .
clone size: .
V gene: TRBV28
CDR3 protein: CASRTSYAGRSADEQYF
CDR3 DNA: TGTGCCAGCAGAACTTCCTATGCCGGAAGAAGCGCCGACGAGCAGTACTTC

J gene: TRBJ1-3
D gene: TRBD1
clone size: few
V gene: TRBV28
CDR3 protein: CASSDKRGQDGNTIYF
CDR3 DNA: TGTGCCAGCAGCGACAAAAGGGGGCAGGACGGGAACACCATATATTTT

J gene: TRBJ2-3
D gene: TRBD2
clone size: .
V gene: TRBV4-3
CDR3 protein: CASSPVVSGGEDTQYF
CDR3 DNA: TGCGCCAGCAGTCCTGTGGTTAGCGGGGGTGAAGATACGCAGTATTTT

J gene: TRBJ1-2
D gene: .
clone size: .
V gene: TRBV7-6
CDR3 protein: CASSLVAGADLGYTF
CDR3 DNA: TGTGCCAGCAGCTTAGTGGCAGGGGCGGACCTGGGCTACACCTTC